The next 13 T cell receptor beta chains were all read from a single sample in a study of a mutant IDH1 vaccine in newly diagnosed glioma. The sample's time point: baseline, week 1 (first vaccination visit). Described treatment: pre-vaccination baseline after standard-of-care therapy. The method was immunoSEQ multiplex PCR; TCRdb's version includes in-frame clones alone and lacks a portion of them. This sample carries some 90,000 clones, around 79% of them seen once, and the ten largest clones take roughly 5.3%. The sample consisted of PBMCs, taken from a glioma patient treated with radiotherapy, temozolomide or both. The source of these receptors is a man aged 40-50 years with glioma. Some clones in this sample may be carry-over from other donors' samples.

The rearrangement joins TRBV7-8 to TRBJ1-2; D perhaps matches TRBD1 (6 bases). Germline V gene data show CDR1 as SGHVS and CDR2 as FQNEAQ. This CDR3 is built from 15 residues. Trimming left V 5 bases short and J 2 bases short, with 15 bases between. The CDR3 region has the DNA TGTGCCAGCAGCGCAGTCGTCAGGGGCAACTATGGCTACACCTTC. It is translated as CASSAVVRGNYGYTF. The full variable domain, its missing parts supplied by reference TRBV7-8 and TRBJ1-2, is GAGVSQSPRYKVAKRGQDVALRCDPISGHVSLFWYQQALGQGPEFLTYFQNEAQLDKSGLPSDRFFAERPEGSVSTLKIQRTQQEDSAVYLCASSAVVRGNYGYTFGSGTRLTVV.

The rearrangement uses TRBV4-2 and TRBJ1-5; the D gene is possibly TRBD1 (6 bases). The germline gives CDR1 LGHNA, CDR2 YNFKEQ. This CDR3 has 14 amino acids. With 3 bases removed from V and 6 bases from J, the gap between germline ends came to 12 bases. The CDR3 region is CASSQSRGSQPQHF. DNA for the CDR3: TGTGCCAGCAGCCAGTCCAGGGGTAGTCAGCCCCAGCATTTT.

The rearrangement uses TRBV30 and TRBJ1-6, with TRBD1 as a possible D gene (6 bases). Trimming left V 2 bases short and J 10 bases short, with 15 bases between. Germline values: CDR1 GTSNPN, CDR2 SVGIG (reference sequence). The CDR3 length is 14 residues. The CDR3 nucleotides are TGTGCCTGGAGTTCACGTACAGGGCCCTCACCCCTCCACTTT. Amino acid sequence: CAWSSRTGPSPLHF.

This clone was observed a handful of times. The CDR3 spells CASSPGQANTEAFF. The DNA of the CDR3 is TGTGCCAGCTCGCCCGGACAGGCCAACACTGAAGCTTTCTTT. The J gene is TRBJ1-1, the V gene TRBV18, with 7 bases identical to TRBD1. With V trimmed by 6 bases and J by 2 bases, 6 bases remained unmatched. Germline V gene sequence: CDR1 KGHSH, CDR2 LQKENI. CDR3 length equals 14 residues.

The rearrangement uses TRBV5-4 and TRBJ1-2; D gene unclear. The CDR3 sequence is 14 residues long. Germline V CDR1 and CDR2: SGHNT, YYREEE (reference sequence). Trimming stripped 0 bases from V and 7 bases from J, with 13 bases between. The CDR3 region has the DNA TGTGCCAGCAGCTTGGCGGGCCTGGGAGGTGGCTACACCTTC. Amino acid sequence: CASSLAGLGGGYTF.

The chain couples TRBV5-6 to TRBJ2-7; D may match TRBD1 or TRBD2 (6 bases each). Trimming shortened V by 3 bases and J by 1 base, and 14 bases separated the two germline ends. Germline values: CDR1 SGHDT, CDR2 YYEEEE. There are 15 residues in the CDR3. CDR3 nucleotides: TGTGCCAGCAGCTGGACCGGGGGCAGGTCCTACGAGCAGTACTTC. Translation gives CASSWTGGRSYEQYF.

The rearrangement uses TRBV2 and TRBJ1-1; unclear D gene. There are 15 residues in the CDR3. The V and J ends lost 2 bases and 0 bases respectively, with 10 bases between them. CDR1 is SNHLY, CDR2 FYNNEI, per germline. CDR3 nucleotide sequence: TGTGCCAGCAGTGAAAATGAGGGTCTGAACACTGAAGCTTTCTTT. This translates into CASSENEGLNTEAFF.

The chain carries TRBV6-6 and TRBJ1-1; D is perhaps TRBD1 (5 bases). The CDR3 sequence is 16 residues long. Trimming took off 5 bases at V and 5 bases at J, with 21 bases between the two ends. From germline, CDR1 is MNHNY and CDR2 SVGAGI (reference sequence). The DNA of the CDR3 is TGTGCCAGCAGTGGGACTCGGAGGGGACTTAATACTGAAGCTTTCTTT. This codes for CASSGTRRGLNTEAFF.

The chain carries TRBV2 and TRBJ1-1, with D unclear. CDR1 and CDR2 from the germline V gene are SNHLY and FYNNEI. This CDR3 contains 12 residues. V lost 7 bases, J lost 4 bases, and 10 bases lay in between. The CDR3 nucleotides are TGTGCCAGCATGTCATCGGGCACTGAAGCTTTCTTT. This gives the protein CASMSSGTEAFF.

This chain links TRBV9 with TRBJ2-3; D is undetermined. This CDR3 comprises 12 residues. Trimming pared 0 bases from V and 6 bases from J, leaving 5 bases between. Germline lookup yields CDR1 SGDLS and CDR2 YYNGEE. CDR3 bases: TGTGCCAGCAGCGTAGTACCCGATACGCAGTATTTT. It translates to CASSVVPDTQYF. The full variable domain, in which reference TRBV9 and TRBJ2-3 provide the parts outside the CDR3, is DSGVTQTPKHLITATGQRVTLRCSPRSGDLSVYWYQQSLDQGLQFLIQYYNGEERAKGNILERFSAQQFPDLHSELNLSSLELGDSALYFCASSVVPDTQYFGPGTRLTVL.

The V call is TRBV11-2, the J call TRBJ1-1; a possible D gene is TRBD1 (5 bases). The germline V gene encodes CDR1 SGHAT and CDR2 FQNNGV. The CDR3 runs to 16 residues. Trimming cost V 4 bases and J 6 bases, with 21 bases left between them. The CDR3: CASSSDPFGTASEAFF. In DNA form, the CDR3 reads TGTGCCAGCAGCTCCGACCCTTTTGGGACGGCATCTGAAGCTTTCTTT.

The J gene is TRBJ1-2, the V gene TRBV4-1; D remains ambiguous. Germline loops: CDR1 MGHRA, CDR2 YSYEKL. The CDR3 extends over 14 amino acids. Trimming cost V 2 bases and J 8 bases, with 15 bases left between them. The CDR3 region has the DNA TGCGCCAGCAGCCAAATTGCGGGGATCGGCGGCTACACCTTC. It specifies CASSQIAGIGGYTF.

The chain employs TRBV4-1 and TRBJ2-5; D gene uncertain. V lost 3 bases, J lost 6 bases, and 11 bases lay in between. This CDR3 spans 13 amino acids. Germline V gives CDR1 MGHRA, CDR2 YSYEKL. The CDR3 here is CASSHWGEKTQYF. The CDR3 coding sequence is TGCGCCAGCAGCCACTGGGGTGAGAAGACCCAGTACTTC.